The count of the clone carrying this T cell receptor beta chain is one. These data come from a study of blood T cell repertoires in COVID-19. In the authors' workflow: How many nucleated cells were present was estimated from reference gene primer amplification. Some clones are missing from TCRdb's copy, which holds only in-frame ones; the method was immunoSEQ multiplex PCR. From that table come the V and J calls and clone size; the DNA was used to work out D and trimming. The data hold about 54,000 clones, with approximately 90% observed a single time. The CDR3 totals 15 residues. V was clipped by 0 bases and J by 2 bases; unmatched bases: 3. The germline V gene encodes CDR1 SGDLS and CDR2 YYNGEE.

Sequenced: peripheral blood. The clonotype comes from an older woman with active or convalescent COVID-19. The rearrangement joins TRBV9 to TRBJ2-3, with 7 bases identical to TRBD1. As DNA, the CDR3 is TGTGCCAGCAGCGTAGGAGGGGGCCCCACAGATACGCAGTATTTT. Translated, it gives CASSVGGGPTDTQYF.